The 7 T cell receptor beta chains given below trace back to one sample, sequenced in a study of CD8 T cells in Susac syndrome. Random hexamers were used to reverse transcribe roughly 0.5 to 1 ug of RNA. TCRdb analysed the immunoSEQ multiplex PCR reads with MiXCR anew, one entry per CDR3 protein. The sample shows around 160,000 distinct CDR3 sequences, about 94% of them seen only once. The specimen was CD4+ T cells from PBMCs. The receptors originated from a human donor in good health.

The V and J genes are TRBV24-1 and TRBJ1-2; 7 bases are shared with TRBD1. The CDR3 runs 14 residues. The V and J ends lost 9 bases and 0 bases, in that order; junction bases with no gene match: 6. Germline CDR1 KGHDR, CDR2 SFDVKD. The CDR3 nucleotides read TGTGCCACCTCAAATGGGACAGCTAACTATGGCTACACCTTC. Amino acids: CATSNGTANYGYTF.

J is TRBJ1-2 and V is TRBV20-1, with 7 bases lining up with TRBD1. There are 15 residues in the CDR3. V lost 3 bases to trimming and J lost 4 bases; unmatched junction nucleotides: 11. Germline V lookup: CDR1 DFQATT, CDR2 SNEGSKA (reference sequence). Written as DNA, the CDR3 is TGCAGTGCTAGTAACAGGGGAGGGCCATCCTATGGCTACACCTTC. It yields the protein CSASNRGGPSYGYTF.

The chain links TRBV7-8 to TRBJ2-7, with 11 nucleotides matching TRBD1. The CDR3 has 14 amino acids. V trimming: 7 bases; J trimming: 6 bases; junction bases outside the gene matches: 8. Germline V gives CDR1 SGHVS, CDR2 FQNEAQ. CDR3 sequence (DNA): TGTGCCAGCACCAGGGACAGGGGGGGACGCGAGCAGTACTTC. Its translation: CASTRDRGGREQYF.

The V call is TRBV7-9, the J call TRBJ1-2; D ambiguous. V was shortened by 5 bases and J by 6 bases, with 13 bases between the two germline ends. This CDR3 is built from 13 residues. CDR1 is SEHNR and CDR2 is FQNEAQ in the germline V gene (reference sequence). The CDR3 bases are TGTGCCAGCAGCCTGCGATCCCCCGATGGCTACACCTTC. This translates into CASSLRSPDGYTF.

The chain joins TRBV5-1 to TRBJ1-2; maybe TRBD1 (5 bases). V gave up 0 bases and J gave up 6 bases, with 12 bases separating them. Germline V CDR1 and CDR2: SGHRS, YFSETQ. This CDR3 contains 14 residues. The CDR3 sequence: CASSLEQGTDGYTF. The CDR3 DNA reads TGCGCCAGCAGCTTGGAGCAGGGAACGGATGGCTACACCTTC. The full variable domain, completed using reference TRBV5-1 and TRBJ1-2, is KAGVTQTPRYLIKTRGQQVTLSCSPISGHRSVSWYQQTPGQGLQFLFEYFSETQRNKGNFPGRFSGRQFSNSRSEMNVSTLELGDSALYLCASSLEQGTDGYTFGSGTRLTVV.

The rearrangement links TRBV6-5 to TRBJ1-4; perhaps TRBD1 as D (6 bases). The CDR3 totals 14 residues. Germline CDR1 reads MNHEY; CDR2 reads SVGAGI. Trimming cost V 6 bases and J 7 bases, with 15 bases left between them. The CDR3 protein is CASSEGGEGEKLFF. The CDR3 DNA reads TGTGCCAGCAGCGAAGGGGGGGAGGGTGAAAAACTGTTTTTT.

J is TRBJ2-7 and V is TRBV9; D perhaps matches TRBD1 (6 bases). The CDR3 loop spans 14 amino acids. Germline CDR1 SGDLS, CDR2 YYNGEE. Trimming shortened V by 4 bases and J by 3 bases, and 14 bases separated the two germline ends. In DNA form, the CDR3 reads TGTGCCAGCAGCCCGACAGGTCCGAGCTACGAGCAGTACTTC. Its protein product is CASSPTGPSYEQYF.